This is a list of T cell receptor beta chains from one sample in a study of early T cells in non-severe SARS-CoV-2 infection. TCRdb reprocessed the 5' RACE reads via MiXCR and lists one record per CDR3 protein. The data hold tens of thousands of distinct CDR3 sequences, with approximately 6.1% observed a single time. The sequenced material came from whole blood. The receptors here all came from an adult who was a healthcare worker with PCR-confirmed SARS-CoV-2 infection or an uninfected control (not recorded which). CDR3s leave out the opening cysteine and the closing phenylalanine or tryptophan. The D gene is left open where the match is weak.

d_gene	v_gene	j_gene	CDR3aa
TRBD1	TRBV5-4	TRBJ2-1	ASSLAPDRRYNEQF
TRBD1	TRBV30	TRBJ1-1	AWSDPTGMNTEAF
.	TRBV20-1	TRBJ1-1	SARGGQGDVAF
.	TRBV5-4	TRBJ1-4	ASSLEPGVEKLF
.	TRBV24-1	TRBJ2-1	ATSVGRIYSTSEQF
.	TRBV4-1	TRBJ1-2	ASSSMAGNYGYT
.	TRBV14	TRBJ1-2	ASSRLPGYYGYT
TRBD1	TRBV6-5	TRBJ1-1	ASRGQGPAF
TRBD2	TRBV20-1	TRBJ2-5	SAKLAGGLGETQY
.	TRBV18	TRBJ2-1	ASSGKGVNEQF
.	TRBV10-1	TRBJ1-6	ASRPTGALH
TRBD1	TRBV4-1	TRBJ1-5	ASSPPDRDNQPQH
.	TRBV7-9	TRBJ2-1	ASSQEPLALSYNEQF
.	TRBV2	TRBJ1-5	ASSARDGSNQPQH
TRBD1	TRBV12-3/TRBV12-4	TRBJ2-2	ASRDRDRGPVTGELF
.	TRBV11-2	TRBJ2-7	ASSSNSYEQY
TRBD1	TRBV18	TRBJ1-2	ASSPRTGGNYGYT
.	TRBV27	TRBJ2-7	ASSPSGSYEQY
TRBD1	TRBV5-4	TRBJ1-4	ASSIKLGQSSEKLF
.	TRBV9	TRBJ2-3	ASSVAGKPWDTQC
TRBD1	TRBV5-4	TRBJ2-3	ASSVVNRGRTDTQY
TRBD1	TRBV29-1	TRBJ2-7	SVLTGVEQY
.	TRBV29-1	TRBJ2-5	SVVGQGPMGGETQY
TRBD1	TRBV19	TRBJ1-5	ASSYRGEQPQH
.	TRBV11-2	TRBJ2-4	ASSLEGIQY
.	TRBV18	TRBJ1-1	ASSPDGRPEAF
.	TRBV19	TRBJ1-5	ASSLPSGFRNQPQH
.	TRBV6-2/TRBV6-3	TRBJ2-1	ASTVGADRNEQF
TRBD1	TRBV6-2/TRBV6-3	TRBJ2-5	ASSDRGPTYRETQY
.	TRBV14	TRBJ2-7	ASSQGGQSSYEQY
.	TRBV20-1	TRBJ2-7	SARGDIDYEQY
.	TRBV10-3	TRBJ2-2	AISEGPGAGELF
TRBD1	TRBV5-1	TRBJ2-7	ASRAGQGVYEQY
.	TRBV4-2	TRBJ2-6	ASSQEEGAGANVLT
.	TRBV6-1	TRBJ1-1	ASTPQGTEAF
TRBD2	TRBV27	TRBJ2-5	ASSLGASGAETQY
.	TRBV5-1	TRBJ1-2	ASSLTSRVVGYT